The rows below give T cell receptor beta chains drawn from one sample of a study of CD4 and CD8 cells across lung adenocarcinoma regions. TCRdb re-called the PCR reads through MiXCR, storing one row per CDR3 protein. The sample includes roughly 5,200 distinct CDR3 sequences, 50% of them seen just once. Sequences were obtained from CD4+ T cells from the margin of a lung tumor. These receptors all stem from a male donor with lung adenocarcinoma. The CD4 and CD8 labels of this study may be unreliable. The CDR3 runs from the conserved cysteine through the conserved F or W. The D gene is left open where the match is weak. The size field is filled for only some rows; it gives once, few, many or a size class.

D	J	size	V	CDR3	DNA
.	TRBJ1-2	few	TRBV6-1	CASRHRDYYGYTF	TGTGCCAGCAGACACAGGGATTACTATGGCTACACCTTC
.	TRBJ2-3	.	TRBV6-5	CVSRLQSVSTGTLYF	TGTGTCAGCAGACTCCAGTCTGTGAGCACAGGTACGCTGTATTTT
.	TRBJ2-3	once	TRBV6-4	CAGGDGGRNPDTQYF	TGTGCCGGGGGTGACGGGGGCCGTAATCCAGATACCCAGTATTTC
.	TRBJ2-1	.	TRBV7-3	CASSLMDTRGPYNEQFF	TGTGCCAGCAGCTTAATGGATACCAGGGGCCCCTACAATGAGCAGTTCTTC
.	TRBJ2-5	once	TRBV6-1	CASSEFGGLGGCAQETQYF	TGTGCCAGCAGTGAATTCGGGGGGCTCGGGGGCTGTGCCCAAGAGACCCAGTACTTC
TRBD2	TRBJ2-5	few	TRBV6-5	CASSYSGNREETQYF	TGTGCCAGCAGTTATAGCGGGAATCGAGAGGAGACCCAGTACTTC
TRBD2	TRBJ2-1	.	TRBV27	CASRGLAASDELFF	TGTGCCAGCAGGGGGCTAGCGGCCAGCGATGAGCTGTTCTTC
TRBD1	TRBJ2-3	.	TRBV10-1	CASSGAGLGGRDQETQYF	TGCGCCAGCAGTGGCGCAGGGCTAGGGGGCCGTGACCAAGAGACGCAGTATTTC
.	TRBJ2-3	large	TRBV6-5	CASSYSRSPEDTQYF	TGTGCCAGCAGTTACTCGAGGTCGCCCGAGGATACGCAGTATTTT
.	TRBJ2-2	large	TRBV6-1	CASRRSPMAGWIRNTGELFF	TGTGCCAGCAGACGATCCCCTATGGCGGGGTGGATTAGGAACACCGGGGAGCTGTTTTTT
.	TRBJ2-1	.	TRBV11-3	CASSLTREWNEQFF	TGTGCCAGCAGCTTAACCCGGGAGTGGAATGAGCAGTTCTTC
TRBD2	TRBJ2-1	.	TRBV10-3	CAISGQGTSGSNEQFF	TGTGCCATCAGTGGACAGGGGACTAGCGGGAGCAATGAGCAGTTCTTC
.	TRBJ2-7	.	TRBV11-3	CASSFGRLPGRALPGEQYF	TGTGCCAGCAGCTTCGGTCGTCTTCCGGGCAGGGCGCTCCCTGGCGAGCAGTACTTC
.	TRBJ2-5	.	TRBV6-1	CAAGDGGRDQETQYF	TGTGCCGCGGGGGACGGGGGCCGTGACCAAGAGACGCAGTACTTT
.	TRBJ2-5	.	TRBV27	CARGTGGRDKETQYF	TGTGCCAGGGGGACGGGGGGCCGAGACAAAGAGACCCAGTACTTC
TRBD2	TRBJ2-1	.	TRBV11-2	CASSFELAVYNEQFF	TGTGCCAGCAGCTTCGAGCTAGCGGTTTACAATGAGCAGTTCTTC
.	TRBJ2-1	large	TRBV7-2	CASSAPGDFYNEQFF	TGTGCCAGCAGCGCCCCCGGGGACTTTTACAATGAGCAGTTCTTC
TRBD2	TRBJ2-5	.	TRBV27	CASSSLSGTSGGARETQYF	TGTGCCAGCAGTTCCCTTTCCGGGACTAGCGGGGGGGCCAGAGAGACCCAGTACTTC
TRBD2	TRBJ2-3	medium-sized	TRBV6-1	CASSEALWGGATDTQYF	TGTGCCAGCAGTGAAGCGCTTTGGGGGGGAGCAACAGATACGCAGTATTTT
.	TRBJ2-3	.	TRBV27	CASSLGTGTKDTQYF	TGTGCCAGCAGTCTTGGGACCGGGACCAAAGATACGCAGTATTTT
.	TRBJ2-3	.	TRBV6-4	CASSAGSPDTQYF	TGTGCCAGCAGTGCCGGGAGTCCAGATACGCAGTATTTT
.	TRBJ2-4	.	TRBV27	CASRTGLQDTNTQYF	TGTGCCAGCAGGACGGGATTGCAAGACACAAATACGCAGTACTTC
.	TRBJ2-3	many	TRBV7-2	CASSLRLTARSDTQYF	TGTGCCAGCAGCTTAAGGTTGACAGCCCGATCTGATACGCAGTATTTT
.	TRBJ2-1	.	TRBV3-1	CASSQDIERNEQFF	TGTGCCAGCAGCCAAGATATTGAGAGAAATGAGCAGTTCTTC
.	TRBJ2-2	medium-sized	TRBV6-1	CASKPDIGELFF	TGTGCCAGCAAACCTGACATCGGGGAGCTGTTTTTT
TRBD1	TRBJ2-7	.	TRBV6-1	CASRGQGGGDTDTQYF	TGTGCCAGCAGGGGCCAAGGGGGCGGTGACACAGATACGCAGTACTTC
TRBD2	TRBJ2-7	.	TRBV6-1	CASRPTSGNEQYF	TGTGCCAGCAGACCGACTAGCGGGAACGAGCAGTACTTC
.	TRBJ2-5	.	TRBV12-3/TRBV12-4	CASSFVAGSNQETQYF	TGTGCCAGCAGTTTCGTGGCGGGGTCTAACCAAGAGACCCAGTACTTC
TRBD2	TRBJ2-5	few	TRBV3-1	CASSVRLAGEETQYF	TGTGCCAGCAGCGTACGACTAGCGGGAGAGGAGACCCAGTACTTC
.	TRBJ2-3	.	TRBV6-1	CASRTSRPDTQYF	TGTGCCAGCAGGACTTCTAGGCCAGATACGCAGTATTTT
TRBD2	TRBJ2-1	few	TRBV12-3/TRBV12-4	CASRPAGDRYEQFF	TGTGCCAGCAGACCTGCGGGGGATCGGTATGAGCAGTTCTTC
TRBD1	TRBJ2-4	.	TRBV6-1	CASSSDRGVLNIQYF	TGTGCCAGCAGCAGCGACAGGGGGGTTTTGAACATTCAGTACTTC
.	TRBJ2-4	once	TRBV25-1	CASTQRTQDIQYF	TGTGCCAGCACCCAGCGGACGCAGGACATTCAGTACTTC
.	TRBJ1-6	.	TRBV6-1	CASGRPADSPLHF	TGTGCCAGCGGCAGGCCGGCGGATTCACCCCTCCACTTT
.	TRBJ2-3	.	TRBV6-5	CASRYRGGSSTDTQYF	TGTGCCAGCAGGTACCGAGGCGGGTCTAGCACAGATACGCAGTATTTC
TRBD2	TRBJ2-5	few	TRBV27	CASSLSSYGTSGETQYF	TGTGCCAGCAGTCTCTCTTCATACGGGACTAGCGGTGAGACCCAGTACTTC
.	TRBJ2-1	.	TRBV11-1	CASSLAPGEYNEQFF	TGTGCCAGCAGCTTAGCTCCCGGCGAGTACAATGAGCAGTTCTTC
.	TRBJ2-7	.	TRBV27	CGGGLGGGAKDTQYF	TGTGGCGGGGGTCTTGGGGGCGGTGCCAAAGATACGCAGTACTTC
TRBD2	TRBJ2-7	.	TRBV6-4	CASSDSCGRRYEQYF	TGTGCCAGCAGTGACTCGTGCGGGAGGAGATACGAGCAGTACTTC
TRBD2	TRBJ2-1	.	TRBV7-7	CASSLGSGRANEQFF	TGTGCTAGCAGCTTGGGTAGCGGGAGGGCCAATGAGCAGTTCTTC
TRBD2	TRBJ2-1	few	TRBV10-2	CARRLALWDEQFF	TGCGCCAGAAGACTAGCGCTCTGGGATGAGCAGTTCTTC
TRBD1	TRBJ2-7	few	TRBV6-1	CASSDVRGSYEQYF	TGTGCCAGCAGCGACGTCAGGGGGTCCTACGAGCAGTACTTC
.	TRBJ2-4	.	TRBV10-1	CATGSGAKNTQYF	TGCGCCACGGGGTCAGGAGCCAAAAATACGCAGTACTTC
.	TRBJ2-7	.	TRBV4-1	CASSAGPGDAVADTQYF	TGCGCCAGCAGCGCGGGTCCGGGGGACGCGGTAGCAGATACGCAGTACTTC
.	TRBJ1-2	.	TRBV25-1	CASSGVGTDYGYTF	TGTGCCAGCAGTGGGGTGGGCACCGACTATGGCTACACCTTC